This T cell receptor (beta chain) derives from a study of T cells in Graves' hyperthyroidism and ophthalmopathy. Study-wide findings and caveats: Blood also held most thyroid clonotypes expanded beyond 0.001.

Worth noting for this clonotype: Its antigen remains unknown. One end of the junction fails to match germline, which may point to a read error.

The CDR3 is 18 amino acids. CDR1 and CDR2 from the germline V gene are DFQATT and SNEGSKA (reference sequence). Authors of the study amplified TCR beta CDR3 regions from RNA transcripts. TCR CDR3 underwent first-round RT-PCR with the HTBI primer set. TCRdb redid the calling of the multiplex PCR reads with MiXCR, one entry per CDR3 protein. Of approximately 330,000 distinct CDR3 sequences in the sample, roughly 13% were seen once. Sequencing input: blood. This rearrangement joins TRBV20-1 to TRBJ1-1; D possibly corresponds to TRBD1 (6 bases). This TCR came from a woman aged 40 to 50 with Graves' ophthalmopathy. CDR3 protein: CSARDRSRLQGAITEASF. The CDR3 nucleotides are TGCAGTGCTAGAGACCGCTCCCGGTTACAGGGCGCGATCACTGAAGCTTCCTTT.